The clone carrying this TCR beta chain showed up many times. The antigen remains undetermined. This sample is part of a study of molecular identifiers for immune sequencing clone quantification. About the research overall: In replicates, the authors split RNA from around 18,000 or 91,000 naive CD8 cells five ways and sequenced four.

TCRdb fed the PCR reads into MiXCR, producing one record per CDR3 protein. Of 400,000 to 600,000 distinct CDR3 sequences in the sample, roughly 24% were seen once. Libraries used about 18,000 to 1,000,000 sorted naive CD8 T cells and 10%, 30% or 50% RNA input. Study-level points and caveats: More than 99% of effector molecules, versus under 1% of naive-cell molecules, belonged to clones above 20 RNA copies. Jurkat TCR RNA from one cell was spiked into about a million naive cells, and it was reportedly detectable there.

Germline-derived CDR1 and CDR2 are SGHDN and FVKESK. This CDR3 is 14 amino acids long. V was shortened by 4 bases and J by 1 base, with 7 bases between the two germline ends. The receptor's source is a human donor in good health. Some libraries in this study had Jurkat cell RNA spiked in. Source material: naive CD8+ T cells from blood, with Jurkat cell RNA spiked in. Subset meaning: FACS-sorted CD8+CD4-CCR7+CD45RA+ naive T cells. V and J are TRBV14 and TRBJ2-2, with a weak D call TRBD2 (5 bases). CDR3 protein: CASSPGENTGELFF. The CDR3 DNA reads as TGTGCCAGCAGCCCCGGGGAGAACACCGGGGAGCTGTTTTTT.